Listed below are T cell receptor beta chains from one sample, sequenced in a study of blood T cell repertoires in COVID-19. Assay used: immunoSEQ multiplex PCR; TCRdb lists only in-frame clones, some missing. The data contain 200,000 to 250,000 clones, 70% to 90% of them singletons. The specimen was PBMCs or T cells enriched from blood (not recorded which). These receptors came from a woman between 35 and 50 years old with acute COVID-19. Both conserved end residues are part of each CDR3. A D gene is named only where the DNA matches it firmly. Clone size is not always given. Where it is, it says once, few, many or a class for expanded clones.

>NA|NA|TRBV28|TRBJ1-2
CASSSAGTSNYGYTF
TGTGCCAGCAGTTCTGCTGGGACTTCTAACTATGGCTACACCTTC
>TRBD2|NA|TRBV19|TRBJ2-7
CASSIGASGFYEQYF
TGTGCCAGTAGTATCGGGGCTAGCGGGTTCTACGAGCAGTACTTC
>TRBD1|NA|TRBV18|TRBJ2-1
CASSPRRGGYLGNEQFF
TGTGCCAGCTCACCCAGGAGAGGGGGCTACCTCGGCAATGAGCAGTTCTTC
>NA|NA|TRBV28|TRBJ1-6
CASVRGILSPLHF
TGTGCCAGCGTGCGGGGGATTTTATCACCCCTCCACTTT
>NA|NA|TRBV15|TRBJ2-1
CATSRDLVTVEQFF
TGTGCCACCAGCAGAGATCTGGTAACGGTTGAGCAGTTCTTC
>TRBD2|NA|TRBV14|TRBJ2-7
CASFTLANEQYF
TGTGCCAGCTTTACACTAGCGAACGAGCAGTACTTC
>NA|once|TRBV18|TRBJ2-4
CASSPRVETLGVQYF
TGTGCCAGCTCACCGAGGGTTGAGACTTTAGGCGTTCAGTACTTC
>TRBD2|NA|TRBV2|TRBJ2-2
CASGKPGLAGDTGELFF
TGTGCCAGCGGAAAACCGGGACTAGCGGGAGATACCGGGGAGCTGTTTTTT
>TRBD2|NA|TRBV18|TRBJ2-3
CASSRTGTSLDTQYF
TGTGCCAGCTCTCGAACCGGGACTAGTCTAGATACGCAGTATTTT
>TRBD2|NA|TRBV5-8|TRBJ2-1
CASSLAGGSSYNEQFF
TGTGCCAGCAGCTTGGCAGGCGGGAGTTCCTACAATGAGCAGTTCTTC
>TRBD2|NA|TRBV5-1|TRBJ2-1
CASSTGTSGRKGEQFF
TGCGCCAGCAGCACCGGGACTAGCGGGAGGAAAGGTGAGCAGTTCTTC
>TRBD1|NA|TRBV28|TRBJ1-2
CASASGGSKGNGYTF
TGTGCCAGCGCCTCAGGGGGGAGTAAGGGTAATGGCTACACCTTC
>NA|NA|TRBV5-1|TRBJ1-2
CASSQSGGTNYGYTF
TGCGCCAGCAGCCAGTCTGGCGGAACTAACTATGGCTACACCTTC
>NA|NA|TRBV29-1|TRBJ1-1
CSVLGQGHTEAFF
TGCAGCGTTTTAGGGCAGGGGCACACTGAAGCTTTCTTT
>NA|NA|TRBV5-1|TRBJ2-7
CASSLNRWYEQYF
TGCGCCAGCAGCTTGAACAGGTGGTACGAGCAGTACTTC
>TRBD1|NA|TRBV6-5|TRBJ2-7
CASRDSSYEQYF
TGTGCCAGCCGGGACAGCTCCTACGAGCAGTACTTC
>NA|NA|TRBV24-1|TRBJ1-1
CATSDNPQGWDTEAFF
TGTGCCACCAGTGATAACCCACAGGGATGGGACACTGAAGCTTTCTTT
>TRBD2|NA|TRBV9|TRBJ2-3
CASSPVAGAGPDTQYF
TGTGCCAGCAGCCCCGTAGCGGGAGCGGGTCCAGATACGCAGTATTTT
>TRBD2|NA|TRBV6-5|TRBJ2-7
CASRGREGSSYEQYF
TGTGCCAGCAGGGGCCGGGAGGGAAGCTCCTACGAGCAGTACTTC
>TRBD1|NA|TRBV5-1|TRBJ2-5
CASSSRDRGGTQYF
TGCGCCAGCAGCTCTCGGGACAGAGGTGGGACCCAGTACTTC
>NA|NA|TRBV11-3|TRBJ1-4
CASSPRQATNEKLFF
TGTGCCAGCAGCCCACGACAGGCAACTAATGAAAAACTGTTTTTT
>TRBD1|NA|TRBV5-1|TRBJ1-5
CASSLAGGLNQPQHF
TGCGCCAGCAGCTTGGCAGGGGGACTTAATCAGCCCCAGCATTTT
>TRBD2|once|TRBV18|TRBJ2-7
CASSPSGGTYEQYF
TGTGCCAGCTCACCCTCGGGGGGAACCTACGAGCAGTACTTC
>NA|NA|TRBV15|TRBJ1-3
CATSRDKRSGNTIYF
TGTGCCACCAGCAGAGATAAGCGGTCTGGAAACACCATATATTTT
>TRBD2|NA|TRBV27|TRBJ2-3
CASGRDYGTDTQYF
TGTGCCAGCGGCCGGGACTACGGCACAGATACGCAGTATTTT
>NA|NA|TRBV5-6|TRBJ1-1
CASSSTGLGTEAFF
TGTGCCAGCAGCTCAACAGGGCTTGGCACTGAAGCTTTCTTT
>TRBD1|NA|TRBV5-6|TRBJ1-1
CASRGPQGAWTEAFF
TGTGCCAGCAGGGGCCCACAGGGGGCGTGGACTGAAGCTTTCTTT
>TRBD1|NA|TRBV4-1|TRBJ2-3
CASSQGTGWLDTQYF
TGCGCCAGCAGCCAGGGGACAGGGTGGTTAGATACGCAGTATTTT
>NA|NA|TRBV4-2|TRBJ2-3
CASSPIGESTDTQYF
TGTGCCAGCAGCCCGATAGGAGAGAGCACAGATACGCAGTATTTT
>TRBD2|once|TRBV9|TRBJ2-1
CASSPLAGGRDEQFF
TGTGCCAGCAGCCCCCTAGCGGGAGGACGCGATGAGCAGTTCTTC
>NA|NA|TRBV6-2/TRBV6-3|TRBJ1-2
CASSDSSNYGYTF
TGTGCCAGCAGCGACAGCTCTAACTATGGCTACACCTTC
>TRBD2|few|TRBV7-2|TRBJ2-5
CASSHSGRVETQYF
TGTGCCAGCAGCCATAGCGGGAGGGTTGAGACCCAGTACTTC
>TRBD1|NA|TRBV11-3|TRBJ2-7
CASSLDSTGQGYYEQYF
TGTGCCAGCAGCTTAGATAGTACGGGACAGGGATACTACGAGCAGTACTTC
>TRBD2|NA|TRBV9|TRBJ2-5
CASSVGRGLAVQETQYF
TGTGCCAGCAGCGTAGGGAGGGGACTAGCGGTTCAAGAGACCCAGTACTTC
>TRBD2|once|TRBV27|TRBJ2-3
CASSYWGGTDTQYF
TGTGCCAGCAGTTATTGGGGGGGAACAGATACGCAGTATTTT
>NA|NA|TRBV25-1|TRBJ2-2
CASSEFSGELFF
TGTGCCAGCAGTGAATTTAGCGGGGAGCTGTTTTTT
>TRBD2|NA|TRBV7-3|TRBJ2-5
CASSSAGGETQYF
TGTGCCAGCAGCTCTGCGGGAGGGGAGACCCAGTACTTC
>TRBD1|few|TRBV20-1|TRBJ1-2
CSASLRTGFGYTF
TGCAGTGCTAGTTTGCGGACAGGGTTCGGCTACACCTTC
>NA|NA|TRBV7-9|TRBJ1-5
CASSPSEGRAQPQHF
TGTGCCAGCAGCCCGAGCGAAGGGAGAGCTCAGCCCCAGCATTTT
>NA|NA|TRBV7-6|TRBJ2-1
CASNSGLDNEQFF
TGTGCCAGCAACTCGGGACTTGACAATGAGCAGTTCTTC
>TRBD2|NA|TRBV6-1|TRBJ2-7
CASSEGVLAVTYEQYF
TGTGCCAGCAGTGAAGGAGTACTAGCGGTAACCTACGAGCAGTACTTC
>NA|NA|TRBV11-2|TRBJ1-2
CASSSSRRGGYTF
TGTGCCAGCAGCTCCTCCCGGAGGGGTGGCTACACCTTC
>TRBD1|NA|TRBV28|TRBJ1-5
CASSFTGQGSNQPQHF
TGTGCCAGCAGTTTCACGGGACAGGGTAGCAATCAGCCCCAGCATTTT
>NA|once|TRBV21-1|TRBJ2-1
CASSKAKGQGRSNEQFF
TGTGCCAGCAGCAAAGCGAAAGGACAGGGGAGAAGCAATGAGCAGTTCTTC
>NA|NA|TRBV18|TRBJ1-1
CASSPRLGSSNTEAFF
TGTGCCAGCTCACCCCGACTGGGGAGCTCTAACACTGAAGCTTTCTTT
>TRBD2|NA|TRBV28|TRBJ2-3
CASSRDYAAHTQYF
TGTGCCAGCAGTAGGGACTACGCGGCGCATACGCAGTATTTT
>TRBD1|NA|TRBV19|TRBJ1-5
CASTPGTGGLPQHF
TGTGCCAGTACCCCCGGGACAGGGGGCCTGCCCCAGCATTTT
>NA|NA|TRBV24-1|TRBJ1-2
CATSDGGLYGYTF
TGTGCCACCAGTGATGGGGGACTCTATGGCTACACCTTC
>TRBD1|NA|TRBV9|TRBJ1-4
CASSVWTGGKLFF
TGTGCCAGCAGCGTCTGGACAGGTGGAAAACTGTTTTTT
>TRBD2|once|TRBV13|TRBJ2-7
CASSLAGRYEQYF
TGTGCCAGCAGCCTAGCGGGAAGGTACGAGCAGTACTTC